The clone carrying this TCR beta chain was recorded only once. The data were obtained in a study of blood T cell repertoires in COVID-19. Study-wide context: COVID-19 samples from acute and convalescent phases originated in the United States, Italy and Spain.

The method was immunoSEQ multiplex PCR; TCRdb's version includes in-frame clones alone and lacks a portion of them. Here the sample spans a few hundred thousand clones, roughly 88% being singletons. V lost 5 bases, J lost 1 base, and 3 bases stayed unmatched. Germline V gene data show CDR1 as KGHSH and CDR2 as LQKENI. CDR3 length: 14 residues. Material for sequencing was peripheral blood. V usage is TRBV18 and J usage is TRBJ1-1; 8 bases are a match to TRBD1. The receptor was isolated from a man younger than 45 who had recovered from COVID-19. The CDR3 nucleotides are TGTGCCAGCTCATTACAGGGGGAGAACACTGAAGCTTTCTTT. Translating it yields CASSLQGENTEAFF.